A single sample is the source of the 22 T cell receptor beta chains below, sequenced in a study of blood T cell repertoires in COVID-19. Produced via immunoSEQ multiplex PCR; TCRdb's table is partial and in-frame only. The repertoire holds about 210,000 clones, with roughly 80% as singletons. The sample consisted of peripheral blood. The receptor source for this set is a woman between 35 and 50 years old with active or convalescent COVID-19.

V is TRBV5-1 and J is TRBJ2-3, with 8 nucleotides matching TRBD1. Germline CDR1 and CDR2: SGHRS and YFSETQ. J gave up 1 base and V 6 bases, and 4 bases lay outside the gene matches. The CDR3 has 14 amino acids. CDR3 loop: CASNQGARTDTQYF. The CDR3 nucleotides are TGCGCCAGCAACCAGGGGGCGCGCACAGATACGCAGTATTTT.

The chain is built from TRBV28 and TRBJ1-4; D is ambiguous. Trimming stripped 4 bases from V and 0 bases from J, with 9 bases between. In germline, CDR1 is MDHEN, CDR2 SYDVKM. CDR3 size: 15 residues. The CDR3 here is CASSSYSPTNEKLFF. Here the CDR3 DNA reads TGTGCCAGCAGTTCCTACAGCCCAACTAATGAAAAACTGTTTTTT.

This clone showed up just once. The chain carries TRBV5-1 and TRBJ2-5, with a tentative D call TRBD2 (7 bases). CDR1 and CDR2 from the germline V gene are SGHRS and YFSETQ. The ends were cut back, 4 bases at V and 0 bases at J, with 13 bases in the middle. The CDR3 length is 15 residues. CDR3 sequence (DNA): TGCGCCAGCAGCCCGGGGGGCCAGTACCAAGAGACCCAGTACTTC. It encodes CASSPGGQYQETQYF.

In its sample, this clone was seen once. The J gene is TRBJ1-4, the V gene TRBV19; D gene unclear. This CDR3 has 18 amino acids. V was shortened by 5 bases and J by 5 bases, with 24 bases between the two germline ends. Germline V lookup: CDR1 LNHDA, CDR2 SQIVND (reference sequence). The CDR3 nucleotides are TGTGCCAGTAGTCCCCAGAGAGGCGGTCCAATGAGGAATGAAAAACTGTTTTTT. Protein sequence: CASSPQRGGPMRNEKLFF.

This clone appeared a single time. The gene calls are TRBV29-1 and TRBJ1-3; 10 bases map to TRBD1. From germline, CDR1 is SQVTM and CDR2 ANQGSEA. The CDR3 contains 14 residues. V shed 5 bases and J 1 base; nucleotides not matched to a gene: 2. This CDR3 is CSVPGQGSGNTIYF. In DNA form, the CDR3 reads TGCAGCGTTCCGGGACAGGGGTCTGGAAACACCATATATTTT.

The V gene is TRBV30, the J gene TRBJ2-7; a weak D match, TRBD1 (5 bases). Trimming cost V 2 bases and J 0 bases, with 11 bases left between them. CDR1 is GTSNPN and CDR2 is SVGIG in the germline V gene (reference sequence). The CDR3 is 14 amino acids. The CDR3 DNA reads TGTGCCTGGAGTAGAGACAGCTCCTCCTACGAGCAGTACTTC. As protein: CAWSRDSSSYEQYF. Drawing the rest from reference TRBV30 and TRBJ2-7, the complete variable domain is SQTIHQWPATLVQPVGSPLSLECTVEGTSNPNLYWYRQAAGRGLQLLFYSVGIGQISSEVPQNLSASRPQDRQFILSSKKLLLSDSGFYLCAWSRDSSSYEQYFGPGTRLTVT.

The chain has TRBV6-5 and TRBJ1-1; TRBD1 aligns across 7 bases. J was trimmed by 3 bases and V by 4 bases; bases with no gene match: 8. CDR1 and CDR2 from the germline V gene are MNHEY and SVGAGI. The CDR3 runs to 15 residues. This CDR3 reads CASSLRGGPDTEAFF. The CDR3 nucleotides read TGTGCCAGCAGTTTAAGAGGGGGCCCTGACACTGAAGCTTTCTTT.

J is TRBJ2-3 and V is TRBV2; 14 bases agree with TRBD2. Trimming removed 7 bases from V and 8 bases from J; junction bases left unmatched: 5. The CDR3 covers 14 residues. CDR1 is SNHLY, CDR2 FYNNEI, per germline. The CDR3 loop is CASNGLAGGSTQYF. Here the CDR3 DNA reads TGTGCCAGCAATGGACTAGCGGGAGGAAGTACGCAGTATTTT.

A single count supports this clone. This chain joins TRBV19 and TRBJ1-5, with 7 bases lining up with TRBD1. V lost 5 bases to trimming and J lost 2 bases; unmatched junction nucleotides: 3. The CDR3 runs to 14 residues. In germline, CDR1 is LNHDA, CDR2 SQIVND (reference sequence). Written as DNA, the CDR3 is TGTGCCAGTAGTCGAACAGGGGGCAATCAGCCCCAGCATTTT. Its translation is CASSRTGGNQPQHF. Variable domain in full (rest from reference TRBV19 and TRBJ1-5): DGGITQSPKYLFRKEGQNVTLSCEQNLNHDAMYWYRQDPGQGLRLIYYSQIVNDFQKGDIAEGYSVSREKKESFPLTVTSAQKNPTAFYLCASSRTGGNQPQHFGDGTRLSIL.

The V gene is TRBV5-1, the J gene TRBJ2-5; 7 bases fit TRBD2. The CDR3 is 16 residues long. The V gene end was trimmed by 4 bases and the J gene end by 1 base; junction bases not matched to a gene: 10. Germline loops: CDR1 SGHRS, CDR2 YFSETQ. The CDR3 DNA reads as TGCGCCAGCAGCCTCTCCGGGACTAATATCCAAGAGACCCAGTACTTC. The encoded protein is CASSLSGTNIQETQYF.

CDR3 sequence (DNA): TGTGCCAGCAGTAATTCAGGTAGGGGAAATCAGCCCCAGCATTTT. Residues: CASSNSGRGNQPQHF. The genes are TRBV2 and TRBJ1-5, with a possible D match to TRBD1 (5 bases). V lost 5 bases, J lost 4 bases, and 15 bases lay in between. CDR3 size: 15 residues. The germline V gene has CDR1 SNHLY and CDR2 FYNNEI.

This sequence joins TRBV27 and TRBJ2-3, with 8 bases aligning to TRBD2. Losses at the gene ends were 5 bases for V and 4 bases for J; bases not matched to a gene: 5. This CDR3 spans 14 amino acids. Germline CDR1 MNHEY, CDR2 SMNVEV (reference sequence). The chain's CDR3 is CASSHGLAADTQYF. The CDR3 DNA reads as TGTGCCAGCAGTCACGGACTAGCCGCAGATACGCAGTATTTT.

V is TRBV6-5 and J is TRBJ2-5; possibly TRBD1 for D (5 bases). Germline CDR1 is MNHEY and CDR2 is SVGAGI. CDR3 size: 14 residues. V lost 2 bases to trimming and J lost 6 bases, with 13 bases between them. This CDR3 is CASSYGSAGQTQYF. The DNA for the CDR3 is TGTGCCAGCAGTTACGGTAGTGCAGGGCAGACCCAGTACTTC.

CDR3 loop: CASPEDRSNEKLFF. The CDR3 coding sequence is TGCGCCAGCCCGGAGGACAGGTCCAATGAAAAACTGTTTTTT. This chain joins TRBV10-1 and TRBJ1-4; TRBD1 matches 7 bases. Looked up from germline, CDR1 is WNHNN and CDR2 is SYGVQD (reference sequence). The CDR3 runs 14 residues. V lost 8 bases to trimming and J lost 5 bases; unmatched junction nucleotides: 8.

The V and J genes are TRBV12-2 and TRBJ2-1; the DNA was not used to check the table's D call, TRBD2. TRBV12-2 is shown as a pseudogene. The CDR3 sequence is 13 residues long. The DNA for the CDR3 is TGTGCAAGTCGCTTTTTTGCCGGGAATGAGCAGTTCTTC. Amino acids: CASRFFAGNEQFF.

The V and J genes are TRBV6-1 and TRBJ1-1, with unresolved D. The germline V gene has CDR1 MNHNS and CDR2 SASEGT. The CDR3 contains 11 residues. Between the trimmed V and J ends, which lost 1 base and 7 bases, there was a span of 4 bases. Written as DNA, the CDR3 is TGTGCCAGCAGTGAAGAGCATGAAGCTTTCTTT. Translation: CASSEEHEAFF.

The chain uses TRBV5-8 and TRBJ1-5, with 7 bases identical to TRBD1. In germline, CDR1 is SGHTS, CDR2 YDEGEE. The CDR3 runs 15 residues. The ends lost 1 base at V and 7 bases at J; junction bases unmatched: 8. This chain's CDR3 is CASSLSPGGRQPQHF. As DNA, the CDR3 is TGTGCCAGCAGCTTGAGTCCAGGGGGTAGGCAGCCCCAGCATTTT.

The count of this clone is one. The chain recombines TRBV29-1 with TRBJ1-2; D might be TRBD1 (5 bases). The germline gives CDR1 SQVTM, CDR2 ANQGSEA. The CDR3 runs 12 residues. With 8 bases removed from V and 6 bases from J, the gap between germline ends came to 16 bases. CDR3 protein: CSLGGARHGYTF. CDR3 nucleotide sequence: TGCAGCTTAGGTGGGGCGAGACATGGCTACACCTTC.

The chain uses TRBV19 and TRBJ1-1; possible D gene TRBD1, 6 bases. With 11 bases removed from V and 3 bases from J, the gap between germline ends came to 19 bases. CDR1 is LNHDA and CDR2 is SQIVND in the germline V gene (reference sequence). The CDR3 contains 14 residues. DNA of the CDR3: TGTGCCGGCACGAACAGGGCGGGGGACACTGAAGCTTTCTTT. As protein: CAGTNRAGDTEAFF.

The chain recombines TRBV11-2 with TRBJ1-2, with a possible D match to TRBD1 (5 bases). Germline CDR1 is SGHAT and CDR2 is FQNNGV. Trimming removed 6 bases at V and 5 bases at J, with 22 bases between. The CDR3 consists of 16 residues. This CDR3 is CASRLSGRAKGYGYTF. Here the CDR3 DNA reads TGTGCCAGCAGACTATCGGGCAGGGCAAAGGGTTATGGCTACACCTTC.

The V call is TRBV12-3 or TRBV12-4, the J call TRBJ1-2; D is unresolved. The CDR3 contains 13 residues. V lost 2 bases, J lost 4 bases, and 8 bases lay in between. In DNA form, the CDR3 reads TGTGCCAGCAGTTTACAGGAACTCTATGGCTACACCTTC. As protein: CASSLQELYGYTF.

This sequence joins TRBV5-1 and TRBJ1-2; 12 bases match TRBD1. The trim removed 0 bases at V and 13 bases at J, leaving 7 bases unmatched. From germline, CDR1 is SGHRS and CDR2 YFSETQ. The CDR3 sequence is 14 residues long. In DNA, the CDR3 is TGCGCCAGCAGCTTGGGGGACAGGGGGCGTCCAGGCACCTTC. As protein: CASSLGDRGRPGTF.